These 16 T cell receptor beta chains came from one sample sequenced in a study of OX40 agonist ivuxolimab in advanced cancers. TCRdb's table, derived via immunoSEQ multiplex PCR, lists solely in-frame clones and lacks some. Of about 14,000 clones listed, 80% are singletons. The material sequenced was CD4+ or CD8+ T cells sorted from blood, taken in a trial of the OX40 agonist ivuxolimab. The origin of the receptors is an adult with an advanced solid tumor such as melanoma, head and neck, liver or kidney cancer.

This chain joins TRBV10-3 and TRBJ1-1, with 8 bases identical to TRBD1. CDR1 and CDR2 from the germline V gene are ENHRY and SYGVKD. The CDR3 runs to 15 residues. V lost 0 bases and J lost 4; bases outside the gene matches: 4. This CDR3 reads CAISESQGARTEAFF. The DNA of the CDR3 is TGTGCCATCAGTGAGTCGCAGGGGGCGCGCACTGAAGCTTTCTTT.

A remark on this clone: Compared with germline, one end of the junction differs, possibly owing to a read error. The chain recombines TRBV10-2 with TRBJ2-1, with D possibly matching TRBD1 (6 bases). The CDR3 consists of 14 residues. The germline gives CDR1 WSHSY, CDR2 SAAADI. For the CDR3, the DNA is TGCGCCAGCATTGAGTATACAGGGCGGAATGAGCAGTTCTTC. Protein product: CASIEYTGRNEQFF.

Here the CDR3 reads CASNGLAGDTQYF. The CDR3 nucleotides are TGTGCCAGCAACGGACTAGCCGGGGATACGCAGTATTTT. The V and J genes are TRBV2 and TRBJ2-3, with 8 bases that match TRBD2. This CDR3 has 13 residues. J was trimmed by 6 bases and V by 7 bases; bases with no gene match: 6. The germline gives CDR1 SNHLY, CDR2 FYNNEI.

The chain recombines TRBV13 with TRBJ2-7, with a tentative D call TRBD2 (6 bases). Looked up from germline, CDR1 is PRHDT and CDR2 is FYEKMQ (reference sequence). The V gene lost 5 bases and the J gene lost 6 bases, with 14 bases spanning the gap. The CDR3 runs 13 residues. CDR3 DNA: TGTGCCAGCAGCGTTACTAGCCGTAGCGAGCAGTACTTC. Translating it yields CASSVTSRSEQYF.

This clone was seen only once. This CDR3 is CASSLTDTQYF. CDR3 DNA: TGTGCCAGCAGCCTCACAGATACGCAGTATTTT. The J gene is TRBJ2-3, the V gene TRBV9, with D hard to call. The CDR3 runs to 11 residues. Germline assignment: CDR1 SGDLS and CDR2 YYNGEE. V was pared by 4 bases and J by 2 bases, with 2 bases between.

This clone was recorded only once. The chain links TRBV11-2 to TRBJ1-1, with D possibly being TRBD1 (5 bases). The length of the CDR3 is 15 residues. V lost 1 base and J lost 4, with 13 bases in between. Germline assignment: CDR1 SGHAT and CDR2 FQNNGV. CDR3 loop: CASSLVFGASTEAFF. The CDR3 DNA reads TGTGCCAGCAGCTTAGTGTTTGGGGCTTCCACTGAAGCTTTCTTT.

The genes are TRBV2 and TRBJ2-2; 7 positions match TRBD1. Losses at the gene ends were 6 bases for V and 8 bases for J; bases not matched to a gene: 6. The CDR3 consists of 13 residues. Germline CDR1 SNHLY, CDR2 FYNNEI. The CDR3 nucleotides are TGTGCCAGCAGGTCAGGGGGTGATGGGGAGCTGTTTTTT. Translation: CASRSGGDGELFF. Complete variable domain (other parts from reference TRBV2 and TRBJ2-2): EPEVTQTPSHQVTQMGQEVILRCVPISNHLYFYWYRQILGQKVEFLVSFYNNEISEKSEIFDDQFSVERPDGSNFTLKIRSTKLEDSAMYFCASRSGGDGELFFGEGSRLTVL.

The rearrangement links TRBV4-1 to TRBJ2-2; tentatively, D is TRBD2 (6 bases). Trimming left V 1 base short and J 4 bases short, with 10 bases between. CDR1 and CDR2 (germline): MGHRA, YSYEKL. The CDR3 totals 15 residues. Here the CDR3 reads CASSQGGTGTGELFF. The CDR3 DNA is TGCGCCAGCAGCCAAGGAGGGACTGGCACCGGGGAGCTGTTTTTT.

This chain links TRBV19 with TRBJ1-5; tentative D call: TRBD1 (5 bases). V shed 3 bases and J shed 6 bases, with 18 bases lying between them. Looked up from germline, CDR1 is LNHDA and CDR2 is SQIVND (reference sequence). The CDR3 totals 16 residues. In nucleotides, the CDR3 is TGTGCCAGTAGTATTGTGCTCCCGACAGCGGGTCAGCCCCAGCATTTT. Residues: CASSIVLPTAGQPQHF.

J is TRBJ2-7 and V is TRBV9, with D perhaps matching TRBD1 or TRBD2 (5 bases each). Per germline, CDR1 SGDLS and CDR2 YYNGEE. There are 14 residues in the CDR3. V lost 0 bases and J lost 0, with 7 bases in between. The CDR3 nucleotides read TGTGCCAGCAGCGTAGGGGACGCCTCCTACGAGCAGTACTTC. Translating gives CASSVGDASYEQYF.

The chain combines TRBV18 with TRBJ2-6; tentatively, D is TRBD1 (6 bases). The CDR3 is 19 residues long. V was cut by 1 base and J by 0 bases, with 16 bases left in between. Germline V gene data show CDR1 as KGHSH and CDR2 as LQKENI. This CDR3 reads CASSPLVTGTSSGANVLTF. CDR3 nucleotides: TGTGCCAGCTCACCACTCGTTACAGGGACGAGCTCTGGGGCCAACGTCCTGACTTTC.

This chain joins TRBV27 and TRBJ2-5, with D maybe TRBD1 (6 bases). V lost 5 bases and J 1 base, leaving 8 bases between the germline ends. The CDR3 sequence is 13 residues long. The germline gives CDR1 MNHEY, CDR2 SMNVEV (reference sequence). The CDR3 DNA reads TGTGCCAGCAGTGGGACATTCCAAGAGACCCAGTACTTC. Protein sequence: CASSGTFQETQYF.

This clone counts as medium-sized. The chain carries TRBV13 and TRBJ2-3; 10 bases agree with TRBD2. The CDR3 contains 16 residues. CDR1 is PRHDT, CDR2 FYEKMQ, per germline (reference sequence). V trimming: 1 base; J trimming: 2 bases; junction bases outside the gene matches: 3. The CDR3 spells CASSLVTSGHTDTQYF. The CDR3 DNA is TGTGCCAGCAGCTTAGTGACTAGCGGGCACACAGATACGCAGTATTTT.

The chain recombines TRBV6-5 with TRBJ2-5; D perhaps matches TRBD2 (6 bases). V lost 3 bases to trimming and J lost 4 bases, with 15 bases between them. The CDR3 loop spans 15 amino acids. Germline-derived CDR1 and CDR2 are MNHEY and SVGAGI. The CDR3 sequence: CASSYPGELGETQYF. CDR3 DNA: TGTGCCAGCAGTTATCCGGGGGAATTAGGAGAGACCCAGTACTTC.

V usage is TRBV11-2 and J usage is TRBJ2-1; perhaps D is TRBD1 or TRBD2 (5 bases each). Germline V CDR1 and CDR2: SGHAT, FQNNGV. Trimming pared 2 bases from V and 9 bases from J, leaving 14 bases between. CDR3 length equals 14 residues. This CDR3 is CASSLYGGLGEQFF. The CDR3 nucleotides read TGTGCCAGCAGCTTATATGGGGGATTAGGTGAGCAGTTCTTC.

This chain links TRBV9 with TRBJ2-7; D not resolved. CDR1 and CDR2 from the germline V gene are SGDLS and YYNGEE. V lost 0 bases, J lost 0 bases, and 7 bases lay in between. The CDR3 is 14 residues long. CDR3: CASSVVPSSYEQYF. The CDR3, as DNA: TGTGCCAGCAGCGTAGTTCCTAGCTCCTACGAGCAGTACTTC.